Ten or more counts support the clone carrying this TCR beta chain. Its cognate antigen is unknown. Molecular barcoding with unique molecular identifiers was used for the TCRbeta library. TCRdb independently ran MiXCR on the PCR reads; one entry per CDR3 protein. The data contain 500,000 to 600,000 distinct CDR3 sequences, 27% of them singletons. The CDR3 totals 13 residues. The germline gives CDR1 DFQATT, CDR2 SNEGSKA (reference sequence). The J segment lost 7 bases and the V segment lost 6 bases, leaving 6 bases of the junction unmatched. This record comes from a study of T-cell reconstitution after alpha-beta-depleted transplantation in children. Notes on the study in general: Newly generated T cells supplied most T-cell counts and diversity one year post-transplant. Surviving recipient T cells and thymic progenitors accounted for the high day-60 TCRbeta diversity observed in some patients. Alpha-beta T cells about two months after transplant reportedly derived from several hundred expanded graft clones.

This sequence originates from a boy less than two years old with Wiskott-Aldrich syndrome, due to receive a stem cell transplant. The V and J genes are TRBV20-1 and TRBJ2-5, with 12 bases aligning to TRBD1. The input for sequencing was PBMCs, taken before TCRalphabeta/CD19-depleted stem cell transplant. The CDR3 protein is CSAGTGGVRTQYF. For the CDR3, the DNA is TGCAGTGCGGGGACAGGGGGCGTTAGGACCCAGTACTTC.